The rows below give T cell receptor beta chains drawn from one sample of a study of T cell repertoires in cytomegalovirus infection. A single record per CDR3 protein comes from TCRdb applying MiXCR to the reads. The data show more than 300,000 distinct CDR3 sequences, with around a third seen just once and roughly 14% held by the top ten. The antigens these receptors bind are not known. The sample was cultured PBMCs, taken from culture after CMV antigen stimulation. The receptors come from a human donor in good health (CMV status not recorded). Some clones in this sample may be carry-over from other donors' samples. CDR3s include the opening cysteine and the closing phenylalanine or tryptophan. The D gene is left open where the match is weak. Rows may omit the clone size; those that give it use once, few, many or a size class.

v_call	j_call	d_call	clone_size	cdr3_aa	cdr3_nt
TRBV24-1	TRBJ2-3	NA	once	CATSDQAATETQYF	TGTGCCACCAGTGACCAAGCGGCCACCGAGACGCAGTATTTT
TRBV20-1	TRBJ2-2	NA	NA	CSARVSAGELFF	TGCAGTGCTAGAGTTTCAGCCGGGGAGCTGTTTTTT
TRBV7-2	TRBJ2-3	TRBD2	few	CASSLRGTSGSFTDTQYF	TGTGCCAGCAGCTTAAGGGGCACTAGCGGGAGTTTCACAGATACGCAGTATTTT
TRBV3-1	TRBJ2-3	NA	NA	CASSQTMVSADTQYF	TGTGCCAGCAGCCAAACAATGGTTAGCGCAGATACGCAGTATTTT
TRBV7-6	TRBJ1-4	NA	NA	CASSSSTRQSNEKLFF	TGTGCCAGCAGTTCCAGTACCAGGCAAAGTAATGAAAAACTGTTTTTT
TRBV6-2/TRBV6-3	TRBJ1-1	NA	NA	CASSPETGFDTEAFF	TGTGCCAGCAGCCCCGAGACAGGTTTCGACACTGAAGCTTTCTTT
TRBV20-1	TRBJ2-2	NA	NA	CSATLAQNTGELFF	TGCAGTGCCACCCTGGCACAGAACACCGGGGAGCTGTTTTTT
TRBV2	TRBJ2-1	TRBD2	NA	CASSETSGSLNEQFF	TGTGCCAGCAGTGAGACTAGCGGGAGTCTCAATGAGCAGTTCTTC
TRBV7-2	TRBJ2-7	NA	few	CASSSAGLPREQYF	TGTGCCAGCAGCTCTGCGGGACTCCCTCGCGAGCAGTACTTC
TRBV29-1	TRBJ2-3	NA	once	CSVEDRQTFTDTQYF	TGCAGCGTTGAAGATCGACAGACCTTCACAGATACGCAGTATTTT
TRBV3-1	TRBJ2-5	NA	NA	CASSHHTAETQYF	TGTGCCAGCAGCCACCACACGGCAGAGACCCAGTACTTC
TRBV7-9	TRBJ1-4	NA	few	CASSSKGPATNEKLFF	TGTGCCAGCAGCTCAAAGGGGCCCGCAACTAATGAAAAACTGTTTTTT
TRBV6-2/TRBV6-3	TRBJ2-3	NA	few	CASSYHPPREDTQYF	TGTGCCAGCAGCTATCACCCCCCGAGGGAAGATACGCAGTATTTT
TRBV20-1	TRBJ2-2	NA	NA	CSARGGINTGELFF	TGCAGTGCTAGAGGGGGAATTAACACCGGGGAGCTGTTTTTT
TRBV10-3	TRBJ1-1	NA	NA	CAIMERGNTEAFF	TGTGCCATCATGGAGAGGGGGAACACTGAAGCTTTCTTT
TRBV12-3/TRBV12-4	TRBJ2-3	NA	few	CASSPDSRRSADTQYF	TGTGCCAGCAGCCCAGACAGTAGGAGGTCCGCAGATACGCAGTATTTT
TRBV2	TRBJ1-2	NA	NA	CASSVQRNYGYTF	TGTGCCAGCAGTGTCCAGCGTAACTATGGCTACACCTTC
TRBV6-2/TRBV6-3	TRBJ1-5	NA	NA	CASSYGASEGQPQHF	TGTGCCAGCAGTTACGGGGCGTCGGAAGGTCAGCCCCAGCATTTT
TRBV7-9	TRBJ2-1	TRBD2	few	CASSDGGSGSSYNEQFF	TGTGCCAGCAGCGATGGGGGTAGCGGGAGCTCCTACAATGAGCAGTTCTTC
TRBV4-3	TRBJ2-1	TRBD2	NA	CASSREGLTRSYNEQFF	TGCGCCAGCAGCCGGGAGGGCCTGACACGCTCCTACAATGAGCAGTTCTTC
TRBV27	TRBJ1-3	NA	NA	CASSSRPVGSGNTIYF	TGTGCCAGCAGTTCCCGTCCAGTTGGATCTGGAAACACCATATATTTT
TRBV7-2	TRBJ1-1	TRBD1	many	CASSRDRVNTEAFF	TGTGCCAGCAGCCGGGACAGGGTGAACACTGAAGCTTTCTTT
TRBV12-3/TRBV12-4	TRBJ2-1	TRBD2	NA	CASGGGRTSGISYNEQFF	TGTGCCAGCGGGGGGGGGCGGACTAGCGGGATCTCCTACAATGAGCAGTTCTTC
TRBV15	TRBJ1-3	NA	NA	CATRPGITGNTIYF	TGTGCCACCAGACCAGGGATTACCGGAAACACCATATATTTT
TRBV20-1	TRBJ2-1	TRBD2	NA	CSAREREIYNEQFF	TGCAGTGCTAGGGAGCGGGAAATCTACAATGAGCAGTTCTTC
TRBV5-1	TRBJ1-1	TRBD1	NA	CASSGRTGGSEAFF	TGCGCCAGCAGCGGAAGGACAGGGGGGAGTGAAGCTTTCTTT
TRBV6-1	TRBJ2-1	NA	NA	CASSELEGSSYNEQFF	TGTGCCAGCAGTGAATTAGAAGGGAGCTCCTACAATGAGCAGTTCTTC
TRBV28	TRBJ2-7	TRBD1	few	CASSLTTGGPGYEQYF	TGTGCCAGCAGTTTAACTACAGGGGGCCCGGGATACGAGCAGTACTTC
TRBV7-2	TRBJ2-1	TRBD2	few	CASSSGLAGVFPTRYNEQFF	TGTGCCAGCAGCTCGGGACTAGCGGGAGTATTCCCAACTCGGTACAATGAGCAGTTCTTC
TRBV7-2	TRBJ2-5	NA	NA	CASSLAGGWEETQYF	TGTGCCAGCAGCTTAGCGGGAGGATGGGAAGAGACCCAGTACTTC
TRBV19	TRBJ1-2	NA	NA	CASRTGPRSYTF	TGTGCCAGTAGGACCGGGCCCCGGAGCTACACCTTC
TRBV30	TRBJ1-1	NA	NA	CAWSVGQLNTEAFF	TGTGCCTGGAGTGTAGGACAGCTGAACACTGAAGCTTTCTTT
TRBV12-5	TRBJ2-4	TRBD1	NA	CASGLPRVLDRGKQPTAKNIQYF	TGTGCTAGTGGTTTGCCACGGGTATTGGACAGGGGGAAACAGCCGACAGCCAAAAACATTCAGTACTTC
TRBV20-1	TRBJ2-7	TRBD2	few	CSARDWLAGEGVEQYF	TGCAGTGCTAGAGATTGGCTAGCGGGAGAAGGGGTCGAGCAGTACTTC
TRBV4-3	TRBJ1-1	NA	NA	CASSQEEGRTEAFF	TGCGCCAGCAGCCAAGAGGAGGGGAGAACTGAAGCTTTCTTT
TRBV7-9	TRBJ1-4	NA	NA	CASSLERGQATGRNEKLFF	TGTGCCAGCAGCTTAGAGAGGGGCCAGGCAACGGGTCGGAACGAAAAACTGTTTTTT
TRBV4-1	TRBJ1-1	NA	NA	CASSQFRTLNTEAFF	TGCGCCAGCAGCCAATTCAGGACCCTGAACACTGAAGCTTTCTTT
TRBV7-2	TRBJ2-7	NA	few	CASSFPVGGSPYEQYF	TGTGCCAGCAGCTTTCCGGTCGGAGGGAGTCCCTACGAGCAGTACTTC
TRBV6-2/TRBV6-3	TRBJ2-2	TRBD2	few	CASRGLAGTGELFF	TGTGCCAGCAGAGGACTAGCGGGAACCGGGGAGCTGTTTTTT
TRBV6-6	TRBJ2-7	NA	NA	CASSEFGRTEEQYF	TGTGCCAGCAGTGAGTTTGGCCGGACGGAGGAGCAGTACTTC
TRBV7-6	TRBJ2-7	NA	NA	CASSPVTGESISYEQYF	TGTGCCAGCAGCCCCGTAACCGGCGAATCGATCTCCTACGAGCAGTACTTC
TRBV27	TRBJ2-1	NA	NA	CASSLKFADYGREQFF	TGTGCCAGCAGTTTAAAGTTTGCGGATTATGGACGGGAGCAGTTCTTC
TRBV18	TRBJ2-3	TRBD2	few	CASSLLAGDTDTQYF	TGTGCCAGCTCGCTCCTAGCGGGAGATACAGATACGCAGTATTTT
TRBV7-6	TRBJ2-1	NA	NA	CASSLAIGHNEQFF	TGTGCCAGCAGCTTAGCGATAGGCCACAATGAGCAGTTCTTC
TRBV7-8	TRBJ2-7	TRBD2	few	CASSSGLAKEQYF	TGTGCCAGCAGCTCGGGACTAGCGAAAGAGCAGTACTTC
TRBV7-2	TRBJ2-1	TRBD2	NA	CASSQGGVNNEQFF	TGTGCCAGCAGCCAGGGAGGGGTGAACAATGAGCAGTTCTTC
TRBV29-1	TRBJ2-7	NA	NA	CSVNSGINEQYF	TGCAGCGTTAACAGTGGCATCAACGAGCAGTACTTC
TRBV11-3	TRBJ2-1	TRBD2	NA	CASSLGPLGGDEQFF	TGTGCCAGCAGCTTAGGACCCCTGGGAGGGGATGAGCAGTTCTTC
TRBV12-3/TRBV12-4	TRBJ2-3	NA	NA	CASKRQASTDTQYF	TGTGCCAGCAAAAGACAGGCAAGCACAGATACGCAGTATTTT
TRBV12-5	TRBJ2-3	NA	few	CASGLDAAADTQYF	TGTGCTAGTGGTTTGGATGCCGCAGCAGATACGCAGTATTTT
TRBV28	TRBJ2-3	NA	few	CASSLVEFGADTQYF	TGTGCCAGCAGTTTGGTCGAGTTTGGGGCAGATACGCAGTATTTT
TRBV7-2	TRBJ2-3	NA	many	CASSSPTGRTDTQYF	TGTGCCAGCAGCTCCCCGACAGGGAGGACAGATACGCAGTATTTT
TRBV29-1	TRBJ2-3	NA	NA	CSLYGPTMGTDTQYF	TGCAGCCTGTACGGCCCTACTATGGGCACAGATACGCAGTATTTT
TRBV10-3	TRBJ2-7	NA	NA	CAISDLRGPSEQYF	TGTGCCATCAGTGACTTGAGAGGTCCGTCCGAGCAGTACTTC